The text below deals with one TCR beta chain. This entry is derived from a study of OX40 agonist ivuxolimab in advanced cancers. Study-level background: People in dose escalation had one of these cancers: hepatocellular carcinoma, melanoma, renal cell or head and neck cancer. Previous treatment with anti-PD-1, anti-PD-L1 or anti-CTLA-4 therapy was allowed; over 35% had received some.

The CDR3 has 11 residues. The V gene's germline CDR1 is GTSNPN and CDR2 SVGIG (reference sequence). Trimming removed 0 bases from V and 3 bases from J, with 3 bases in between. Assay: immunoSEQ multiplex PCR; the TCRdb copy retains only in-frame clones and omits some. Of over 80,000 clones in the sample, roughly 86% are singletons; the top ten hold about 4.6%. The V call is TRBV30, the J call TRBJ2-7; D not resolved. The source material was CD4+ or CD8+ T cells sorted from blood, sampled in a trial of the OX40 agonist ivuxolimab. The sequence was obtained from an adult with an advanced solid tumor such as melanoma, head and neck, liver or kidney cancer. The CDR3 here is CAWSVRYEQYF. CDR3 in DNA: TGTGCCTGGAGTGTTCGCTACGAGCAGTACTTC.